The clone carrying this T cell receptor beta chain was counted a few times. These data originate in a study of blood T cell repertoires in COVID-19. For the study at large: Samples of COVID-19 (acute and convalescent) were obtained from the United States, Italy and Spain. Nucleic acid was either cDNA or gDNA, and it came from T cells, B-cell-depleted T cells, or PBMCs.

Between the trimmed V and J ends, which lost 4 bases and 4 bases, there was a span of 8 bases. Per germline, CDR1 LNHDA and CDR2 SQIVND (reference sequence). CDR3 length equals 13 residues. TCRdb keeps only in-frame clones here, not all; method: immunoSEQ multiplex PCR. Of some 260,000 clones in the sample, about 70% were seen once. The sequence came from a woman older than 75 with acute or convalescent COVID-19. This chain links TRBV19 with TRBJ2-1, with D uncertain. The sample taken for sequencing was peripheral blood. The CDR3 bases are TGTGCCAGTAGTAGTCCGGTTTACAATGAGCAGTTCTTC. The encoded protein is CASSSPVYNEQFF.